This TCR beta chain was found in a study of cytomegalovirus exposure and HLA in healthy donors. Study results and caveats: Researchers counted roughly 150 TCR beta chains as cytomegalovirus-associated. The classifier, whose performance was assessed in both the original and validation cohorts, reportedly diagnosed cytomegalovirus status with high specificity and sensitivity. A prior analysis recorded that most TCR beta V segments were productive about 90% or about 30% of the time. Rare TCR sequences predominated, though certain public TCRs were found in many donors.

V lost 3 bases, J lost 5 bases, and 5 bases stayed unmatched. This CDR3 has 15 amino acids. Germline V gene lookup returns CDR1 KGHSH and CDR2 LQKENI. Use of 60 Vbeta and 13 Jbeta primers characterized the PCR. Clones were sequenced by immunoSEQ multiplex PCR, and TCRdb holds only the in-frame ones, with some missing. The repertoire holds around 150,000 clones, with 60% to 80% as singletons. Turning to this clone: Its specificity is not known.

Sequenced input: PBMCs. The sequence was collected from a male donor in good health and CMV-seronegative. The chain is built from TRBV18 and TRBJ1-1; 11 bases agree with TRBD1. Here the CDR3 reads CASSPRDRGGTEAFF. The DNA of the CDR3 is TGTGCCAGCTCACCCCGGGACAGGGGGGGTACTGAAGCTTTCTTT.